The clone carrying this TCR beta chain has only a few counts. This record comes from a study of blood T cell repertoires in COVID-19. Study-wide background: The United States, Italy and Spain supplied acute and convalescent COVID-19 samples. Sources were T cells, B-cell-depleted T cells, or PBMCs; the material itself was cDNA or gDNA.

From germline, CDR1 is SGHKS and CDR2 YYEKEE (reference sequence). V lost 2 bases to trimming and J lost 5 bases, with 11 bases between them. The CDR3 runs 14 residues. Source study methods: From reference gene primer amplification, estimates of nucleated cell counts were derived. Clones were sequenced by immunoSEQ multiplex PCR, and TCRdb holds only the in-frame ones, with some missing. That table is the source of V, J and clone size, and D and trimming were worked out from the DNA. The sample has roughly 32,000 clones, roughly 87% seen once; the top ten hold more than 12%. The V and J genes are TRBV5-5 and TRBJ1-5; D gene ambiguous. The sample was peripheral blood. This clonotype was obtained from a man between 60 and 75 years old with active COVID-19. In DNA, the CDR3 is TGTGCCAGCAGCTTTCTAGTAGGTTATCAGCCCCAGCATTTT. It is translated as CASSFLVGYQPQHF.